This entry features one T cell receptor beta chain sequence. This sample is drawn from a study of Ad26.COV2.S vaccination and SARS-CoV-2 variants. Background on the study: As a participant in COV1001, the donor was in the Ad26.COV2.S trial arm. Ad26.COV2.S was injected intramuscularly once or twice, 56 days apart.

Here immunoSEQ multiplex PCR was the method, and the copy in TCRdb shows in-frame clones only, minus some. The table lists roughly 420,000 clones, 89% of them singletons. Treatment specified: around 19 received Ad26.COV2.S at low or high dose, single or two shots; 5 received placebo; per-sample allocation not given. The samples were gathered on day 63 after the first injection of vaccine or placebo. What was given as vaccine was an Ad26 vector encoding Wuhan-strain SARS-CoV-2 spike. Germline V gene lookup returns CDR1 SNHLY and CDR2 FYNNEI. Trimming pared 5 bases from V and 3 bases from J, leaving 10 bases between. The CDR3 runs 14 residues.

The chain carries TRBV2 and TRBJ2-2; D is uncertain. The source of this sequence is a person between 18 and 60 years old who received the Ad26.COV2.S COVID-19 vaccine or a placebo. Source: peripheral blood, taken in a trial of Ad26.COV2.S vaccine versus placebo. The CDR3 reads CASSRVGYTGELFF. Written as DNA, the CDR3 is TGTGCCAGCAGTAGGGTTGGCTACACCGGGGAGCTGTTTTTT.